The table lists the clone carrying this T cell receptor (beta chain) with a count of one. The antigen is unknown. The V gene end was trimmed by 5 bases and the J gene end by 2 bases; junction bases not matched to a gene: 10. The CDR3 sequence is 16 residues long. CDR1 and CDR2 from the germline V gene are MNHEY and SMNVEV (reference sequence). The survey-level immunoSEQ assay was used. TCRdb's table, derived via immunoSEQ multiplex PCR, lists solely in-frame clones and lacks some. The sample has tens of thousands of clones; 80% to 90% are singletons. The data were taken from a study of pediatric ulcerative colitis. Study conclusions and caveats: Blood-rectal clonal overlap within each person was significantly higher in ulcerative colitis patients than controls. Substantially fewer templates came from two patients' blood samples.

Before the diagnostic colonoscopy, ulcerative colitis patients were free of immunosuppressive medication. This sequence originates from a boy aged 10-17 years with severe ulcerative colitis. The chain joins TRBV27 to TRBJ2-3, with TRBD2 matching over 7 bases. The sequenced sample consisted of blood. This CDR3 is CASSGSGPPSTDTQYF. In DNA, the CDR3 is TGTGCCAGCAGTGGTAGCGGGCCTCCTTCCACAGATACGCAGTATTTT.